This entry features one T cell receptor (beta chain) sequence. No antigen is known for it. This entry belongs to a study of vaccination and CD4 T cells after COVID-19. On the study more broadly: With ten or so mild cases and one severe, convalescent patients were SARS-CoV-2 positive by nasal swab PCR. Study-wide findings and caveats: There were relatively few convalescent patients studied, and there were no early post-infection timepoints.

As for treatment: roughly ten-day PBMC culture with coronavirus spike peptide pools or control peptides (ViraFEST assay). This CDR3 is built from 14 residues. CDR1 SEHNR and CDR2 FQNEAQ come from the germline V gene (reference sequence). V was shortened by 3 bases and J by 0 bases, with 7 bases between the two germline ends. An Oncomine TCR Beta short-read assay was used to sequence the DNA from cultured CD4+ T cells. MiXCR, applied by TCRdb to the PCR reads, yields one record per CDR3 protein. The sample has roughly 25,000 distinct CDR3 sequences, approximately 50% seen once. This clonotype was sampled from a human donor who had recovered from COVID-19. The chain has TRBV7-9 and TRBJ2-3; D unresolved. The sample comprised CD4+ T cells from blood, cultured in vitro. CDR3 protein: CASSFRPSTDTQYF. The CDR3 region has the DNA TGTGCCAGCAGCTTCCGGCCAAGCACAGATACGCAGTATTTT.